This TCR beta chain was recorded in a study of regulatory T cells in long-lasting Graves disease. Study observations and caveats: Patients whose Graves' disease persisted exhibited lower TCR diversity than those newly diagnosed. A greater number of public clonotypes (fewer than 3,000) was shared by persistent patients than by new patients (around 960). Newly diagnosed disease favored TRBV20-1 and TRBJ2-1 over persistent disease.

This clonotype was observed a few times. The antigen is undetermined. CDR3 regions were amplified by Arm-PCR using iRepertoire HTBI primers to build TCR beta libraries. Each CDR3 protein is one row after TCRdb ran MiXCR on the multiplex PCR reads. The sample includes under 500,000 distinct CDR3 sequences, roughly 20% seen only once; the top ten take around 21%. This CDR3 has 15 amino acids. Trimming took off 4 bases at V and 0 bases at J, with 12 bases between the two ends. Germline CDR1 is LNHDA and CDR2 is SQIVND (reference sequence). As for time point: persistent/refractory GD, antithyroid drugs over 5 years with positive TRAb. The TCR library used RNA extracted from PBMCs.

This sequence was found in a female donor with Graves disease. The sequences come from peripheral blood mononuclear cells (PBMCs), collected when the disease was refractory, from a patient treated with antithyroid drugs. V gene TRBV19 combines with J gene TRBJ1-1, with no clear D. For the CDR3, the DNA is TGTGCCAGTAGTAACGGGTTTAGGATGAACACTGAAGCTTTCTTT. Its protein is CASSNGFRMNTEAFF.